This T cell receptor beta chain is drawn from a study of post-analysis software for immune sequencing data. General study findings and limits: Samples sharing a preparation batch grouped tightly together when assessed by F measure. Controls had significantly higher normalized Chao1 diversity than multiple sclerosis patients. About 5 TRBV segments appeared more often in patients than in controls, and TRBV5-6, TRBV5-1 and TRBV20-1 were among these.

V shed 6 bases, J shed 0 bases, and the junction held 24 bases outside the gene matches. There are 22 residues in the CDR3. The germline gives CDR1 SQVTM, CDR2 ANQGSEA. Note on this clonotype: What it binds is not known.

Researchers reported that TCR beta cDNA libraries carried unique molecular identifiers. Researchers reported roughly 510,000 cDNA molecules coming from around 1 to 9.1 million T cells. TCRdb independently ran MiXCR on the PCR reads; one entry per CDR3 protein. The data contain hundreds of thousands of distinct CDR3 sequences, roughly 50% of them singletons. V is TRBV29-1 and J is TRBJ2-7; 15 nucleotides match TRBD2. Source material: blood. This TCR was recovered from a girl aged 10-17 years with multiple sclerosis. CDR3 protein: CSVAGKRTSGRAVGSFSYEQYF. The CDR3 DNA reads as TGCAGCGTGGCCGGCAAGAGGACTAGCGGGAGGGCCGTGGGGTCGTTCTCCTACGAGCAGTACTTC.